A selection of T cell receptor beta chains follows, all from one sample in a study of T cell clonotyping in hematopoietic cell transplantation. Some clones are missing from TCRdb's copy, which holds only in-frame ones; the method was immunoSEQ multiplex PCR. Among about 41,000 clones listed, 85% were seen once. Sequencing used peripheral blood mononuclear cells, obtained before stem cell transplant. The receptors derive from a man in his 60s with acute myeloid leukemia. Some clones in this sample may be carry-over from other donors' samples. Each CDR3 is given with its conserved first and last residue. The D gene is left open where the match is weak. Clone size is shown for a subset of rows, as once, few, many or a class of expanded clone.

size	D	V	J	DNA	CDR3
NA	NA	TRBV7-2	TRBJ2-1	TGTGCCAGCAGCTTAGTTCCGGGAAACCCCTACAATGAGCAGTTCTTC	CASSLVPGNPYNEQFF
NA	NA	TRBV5-1	TRBJ1-5	TGCGCCAGCAGCTTGGATGGCAACTTCAATCAGCCCCAGCATTTT	CASSLDGNFNQPQHF
NA	NA	TRBV6-5	TRBJ1-2	TGTGCCAGCACCCCCCGGGAGGTCCCGAACTATGGCTACACCTTC	CASTPREVPNYGYTF
NA	NA	TRBV9	TRBJ1-5	TGTGCCAGCAGCGCCGGGCCGTATAGCAATCAGCCCCAGCATTTT	CASSAGPYSNQPQHF
NA	NA	TRBV30	TRBJ1-3	TGTGCCTGGAAACCCGTACCAGGAAACACCATATATTTT	CAWKPVPGNTIYF
NA	NA	TRBV29-1	TRBJ1-5	TGCAGCGTTGCGGGAGATCCCGATCAGCCCCAGCATTTT	CSVAGDPDQPQHF
once	TRBD2	TRBV9	TRBJ2-2	TGTGCCAGCAGCCCCGACCCGCGGGGGGCCGACACCGGGGAGCTGTTTTTT	CASSPDPRGADTGELFF
NA	NA	TRBV28	TRBJ1-6	TGTGCCAGCAGACTGGGGGGACGGGGCAACTCACCCCTCCACTTT	CASRLGGRGNSPLHF
NA	TRBD1	TRBV4-2	TRBJ1-4	TGTGCCAGCAGCCAAGGACAGGGGAGTGGGGTAGTTGAAAAACTGTTTTTT	CASSQGQGSGVVEKLFF
NA	TRBD1	TRBV6-1	TRBJ2-7	TGTGCCAGCAGTGATCGTGGGACAGGGGTCGCCTACGAGCAGTACTTC	CASSDRGTGVAYEQYF
NA	NA	TRBV6-1	TRBJ2-7	TGTGCCAGCAGTCCGAGGGTGATAAATCCCTACGAGCAGTACTTC	CASSPRVINPYEQYF
NA	NA	TRBV29-1	TRBJ1-1	TGCAGCGTTGAAGAGCCCCGGGAGGTGGCTTTCTTT	CSVEEPREVAFF
once	NA	TRBV29-1	TRBJ2-7	TGCAGCGTTGATGGACCCATAGGAGGCTCCTACGAGCAGTACTTC	CSVDGPIGGSYEQYF
once	NA	TRBV7-2	TRBJ2-7	TGTGCCAGCAGCCCCGCCTACGAGCAGTACTTC	CASSPAYEQYF
NA	NA	TRBV11-3	TRBJ2-7	TGTGCCAGCAGCAAACAATCTCGGGACATAGACGAGCAGTACTTC	CASSKQSRDIDEQYF
NA	NA	TRBV5-4	TRBJ2-5	TGTGCCACCATCGGGGAAGAGACCCAGTACTTC	CATIGEETQYF
NA	TRBD1	TRBV30	TRBJ1-5	TGTGCCTGGAGTCGACAGGGTTTACAGCCCCAGCATTTT	CAWSRQGLQPQHF
NA	NA	TRBV7-2	TRBJ1-1	TGTGCCAGCAGACCCGGAGGGGTTGCAAGCACTGAAGCTTTCTTT	CASRPGGVASTEAFF
NA	TRBD1	TRBV14	TRBJ2-2	TGTGCCAGCAGCCAAGCCAGGACAGGGAACACCGGGGAGCTGTTTTTT	CASSQARTGNTGELFF
NA	NA	TRBV30	TRBJ2-7	TGTGCCTGGAAACCCCGGAACTACGAGCAGTACTTC	CAWKPRNYEQYF
NA	NA	TRBV5-1	TRBJ1-1	TGCGCCAGCAGCTTGGACGGGGGGCTGGCTGAAGCTTTCTTT	CASSLDGGLAEAFF
few	NA	TRBV5-1	TRBJ2-6	TGCGCCAGCAGCGGGACCTCTGGGGCCAACGTCCTGACTTTC	CASSGTSGANVLTF
NA	NA	TRBV7-3	TRBJ2-7	TGTGCCAGCAGCCAATCCGGGACTTCCCTTCAGTACTTC	CASSQSGTSLQYF
NA	TRBD1	TRBV7-9	TRBJ1-4	TGTGCCAGCAGCTTAGTGGGGACAGGGGAAAAACTGTTTTTT	CASSLVGTGEKLFF
NA	NA	TRBV25-1	TRBJ2-3	TGTGCCAGCACGGAAGGGCAGGATATCTCCTCTAGCACAGATACGCAGTATTTT	CASTEGQDISSSTDTQYF
NA	NA	TRBV28	TRBJ2-7	TGTGCCAGCAGTTTTCAAGCGGCACCGTATACCTACGAGCAGTACTTC	CASSFQAAPYTYEQYF
NA	NA	TRBV4-2	TRBJ1-1	TGTGCCAGCAGCCCGTTCCAGGGTCGGAACACTGAAGCTTTCTTT	CASSPFQGRNTEAFF
NA	NA	TRBV19	TRBJ1-1	TGTGCCAGTAGCCCTACTCAGGTGAACACTGAAGCTTTCTTT	CASSPTQVNTEAFF